This T cell receptor (beta chain) was recorded in a study of T-cell memory formation after mild COVID-19. CDR1 and CDR2 (germline): SGHTA, FQGNSA. Trimming left V 5 bases short and J 5 bases short, with 16 bases between. The CDR3 runs to 15 residues. Study results and caveats: Within pre-infection memory, some responding clones were found, suggesting cross-reactive memory joined. Contracting CD8+ clones were enriched in EMRA, CD4+ mainly in CM and EM.

This clonotype was recorded many times. Antigen unknown. 5'RACE primed from the constant segment yielded TCR alpha and TCR beta cDNA libraries bearing sample barcodes and UMIs. A single record per CDR3 protein comes from TCRdb applying MiXCR to the 5' RACE reads. The table has about 350,000 distinct CDR3 sequences, approximately 15% seen once; the top ten hold about 20%. The TCR originated in a man aged 18 to 29 who had mild COVID-19 (a few samples of this study predate the infection). Cell type and time point are not known. The specimen sequenced was PBMCs or a T cell subset sorted from them (not recorded which). The chain joins TRBV7-2 to TRBJ2-4, with D perhaps TRBD2 (5 bases). CDR3 protein: CASSPSEGAQNIQYF. The CDR3 DNA is TGTGCCAGCAGCCCCTCCGAGGGCGCCCAAAACATTCAGTACTTC.